This T cell receptor beta chain was documented in a study of blood T cell repertoires in COVID-19. Looking at the study overall: The United States, Italy and Spain were the sources of the acute and convalescent COVID-19 samples. PBMCs, B-cell-depleted T cells, or T cells provided the cDNA or gDNA that made up the material.

Germline V lookup: CDR1 LNHDA, CDR2 SQIVND (reference sequence). The J segment lost 3 bases and the V segment lost 0 bases, leaving 13 bases of the junction unmatched. This CDR3 spans 18 amino acids. Original processing notes: Quantification of nucleated cells was approximated via reference gene primer amplification. Profiling relied on immunoSEQ multiplex PCR, and the TCRdb table lists in-frame clones only, not all of them. From that table come the V and J calls and clone size; the DNA was used to work out D and trimming. The sample consists of 95,000 to 120,000 clones, around 84% of them appearing once. This clone was counted a few times.

The chain employs TRBV19 and TRBJ1-2; 7 bases agree with TRBD1. The receptor was isolated from a man aged 35-49 years with acute or convalescent COVID-19. Input material: peripheral blood. CDR3 amino acids: CASSIEMRDSLRYYGYTF. The CDR3 DNA follows: TGTGCCAGTAGTATAGAAATGCGGGACAGCCTCCGCTACTATGGCTACACCTTC.